This T cell receptor (beta chain) was obtained from a study of T cells in localized non-small cell lung cancer. Generated by immunoSEQ multiplex PCR, the TCRdb table keeps only in-frame clones and is missing some. The data contain 15,000 to 20,000 clones, approximately 80% of them seen just once; the ten biggest clones take up around 30%. This clone occurred a few times. Germline V gene data show CDR1 as LGHNA and CDR2 as YNFKEQ. V lost 4 bases, J lost 3 bases, and 4 bases stayed unmatched. The CDR3 is made up of 15 amino acids. Here the sequenced sample was peripheral blood, taken before any cancer treatment. The chain links TRBV4-2 to TRBJ1-4; the match to TRBD1 covers 8 bases. The TCR comes from a male donor at least 60 years old with stage I lung adenocarcinoma. CDR3 sequence: CASSPPGQANEKLFF. CDR3 nucleotide sequence: TGTGCCAGCAGCCCACCGGGACAGGCTAATGAAAAACTGTTTTTT.